This T cell receptor (beta chain) was recorded in a study of T cell responses to AZD1222 COVID-19 vaccine. Study-wide points: Close to half of spike-specific TCRs reportedly recognize unmutated variant regions. Repertoire sampling was restricted to post-peak T cell response timepoints.

The CDR3 is made up of 14 amino acids. Germline V gene lookup returns CDR1 KGHSH and CDR2 LQKENI. Trimming cost V 2 bases and J 6 bases; bases outside gene matches: 2. TCRdb keeps only in-frame clones here, not all; method: immunoSEQ multiplex PCR. The sample lists about 31,000 clones, 88% occurring once. Notes on this clone: Its antigen remains unidentified.

Sequenced material: peripheral blood, taken 28 days after the second AZD1222 dose. The rearrangement links TRBV18 to TRBJ2-7; 12 bases match TRBD2. The receptor comes from an adult who received the AZD1222 COVID-19 vaccine. The CDR3 region has the DNA TGTGCCAGCTCACCAACTAGCGGGGGGTCCGAGCAGTACTTC. Amino acid sequence: CASSPTSGGSEQYF.